A selection of T cell receptor beta chains follows, all from one sample in a study of blood T cell repertoires in COVID-19. The repertoire was sequenced with immunoSEQ multiplex PCR; TCRdb's copy has only in-frame clones and lacks some. Of around 25,000 clones listed, 88% are singletons. Sequenced material: peripheral blood. These receptor sequences come from a man aged 70-80 years in a cohort sampled during active COVID-19. The conserved cysteine and the conserved F or W are not part of the CDR3 here.

J,V,CDR3
TRBJ1-3,TRBV5-8,ASSLDRGAGNTIY
TRBJ1-1,TRBV9,ASSVSQGTEAF
TRBJ2-1,TRBV9,ASSVGASGTHEQF
TRBJ2-3,TRBV28,ASGGQGTRKTSTDTQY
TRBJ2-7,TRBV19,ASRAGQGSGNEQY
TRBJ2-7,TRBV7-2,ASSLTPSPSYEQY
TRBJ1-1,TRBV9,ASSVGQPNTEAF
TRBJ1-2,TRBV2,ASRVTGENGYT
TRBJ2-4,TRBV14,ASSQGASGGSAKNIQY
TRBJ2-1,TRBV5-1,ASSLTSGRASSYNEQF
TRBJ1-1,TRBV6-6,ASSYSSSDTEAF
TRBJ2-1,TRBV7-3,ASSLNPTRDNEQF
TRBJ1-6,TRBV30,AWSRTQGPLH
TRBJ1-1,TRBV2,ASSVKREGTEAF
TRBJ2-1,TRBV6-6,ASNRGLAGGNEQF
TRBJ1-5,TRBV3-1/TRBV3-2,ASSQDKQGREGQPQH
TRBJ2-1,TRBV7-2,ASSFQGRGRYNEQF
TRBJ1-6,TRBV10-2,ASTELTYNSPLH
TRBJ2-7,TRBV27,ASRRRGGSYEQY
TRBJ2-7,TRBV4-1,ASSHSTGSTYEQY
TRBJ2-7,TRBV7-6,ASSLGQGTGEQY
TRBJ2-7,TRBV29-1,SVEGVLADEQY
TRBJ1-2,TRBV7-9,ASSLPDGYT
TRBJ2-2,TRBV5-1,ASSLADPRNYGELF
TRBJ2-2,TRBV2,ASSAGQGTATGELF
TRBJ1-2,TRBV6-5,ASNQGTGGIYGYT
TRBJ2-1,TRBV7-9,ASSPSLGEGEQF
TRBJ2-7,TRBV15,ATSWTRSGVLEQY
TRBJ2-7,TRBV20-1,SASSGSPSYEQY
TRBJ1-1,TRBV28,ASRGGATEAF
TRBJ1-4,TRBV6-2/TRBV6-3,ASSLRDRQLEATNEKLF
TRBJ2-1,TRBV4-1,ASSQDTRDAYNEQF
TRBJ1-1,TRBV6-5,ATLMAGSNTEAF
TRBJ2-5,TRBV5-5,ASSLAGAPQETQY
TRBJ2-7,TRBV28,ASRGDRAGVYEQY
TRBJ2-2,TRBV18,ASSLTGAGELF
TRBJ2-2,TRBV18,ASSPRTSGNTGELF
TRBJ1-1,TRBV5-4,ASSLAGTGGYRGTEAF
TRBJ2-2,TRBV7-3,ASSLGVLGTGELF
TRBJ1-6,TRBV4-1,ASSLQSQGNSPLH
TRBJ2-1,TRBV7-3,ASSLGTYNEQF
TRBJ2-2,TRBV9,ASSVQGQQNTGELF
TRBJ1-4,TRBV4-3,ASSQKQGFTNEKLF
TRBJ2-5,TRBV7-9,ASSQSGFGGTKETQY
TRBJ1-2,TRBV6-1,ASSDWQANYGYT
TRBJ2-1,TRBV7-8,ASSLAAGGGEQF
TRBJ1-1,TRBV4-1,ASSQLYTEAF
TRBJ2-6,TRBV19,ASSPTGDGAAGANVLT
TRBJ1-1,TRBV19,ASSIGSTGSTEAF
TRBJ1-5,TRBV28,ASSLWGREQPQH
TRBJ1-5,TRBV27,ASSVRRDQPQH
TRBJ2-1,TRBV6-5,ASSYRGLPYNEQF
TRBJ1-3,TRBV28,ASSTGGNTIY